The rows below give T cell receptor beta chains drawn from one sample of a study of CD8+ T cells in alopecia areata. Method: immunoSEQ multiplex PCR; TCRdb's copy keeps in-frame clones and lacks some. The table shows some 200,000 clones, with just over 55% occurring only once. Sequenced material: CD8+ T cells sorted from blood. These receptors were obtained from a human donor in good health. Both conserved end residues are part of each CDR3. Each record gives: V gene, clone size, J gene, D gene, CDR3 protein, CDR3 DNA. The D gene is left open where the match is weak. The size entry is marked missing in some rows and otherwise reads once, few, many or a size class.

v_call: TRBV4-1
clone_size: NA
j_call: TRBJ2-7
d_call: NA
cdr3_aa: CASSRPAAYEQYF
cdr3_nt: TGCGCCAGCAGCCGCCCGGCCGCATACGAGCAGTACTTC

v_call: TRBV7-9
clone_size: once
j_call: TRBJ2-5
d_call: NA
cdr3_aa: CASRPASGQQETQYF
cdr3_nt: TGTGCCAGCAGACCTGCGAGCGGACAGCAAGAGACCCAGTACTTC

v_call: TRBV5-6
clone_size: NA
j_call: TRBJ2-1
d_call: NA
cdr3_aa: CASSLGTWDNEQFF
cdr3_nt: TGTGCCAGCAGCTTGGGGACCTGGGACAATGAGCAGTTCTTC

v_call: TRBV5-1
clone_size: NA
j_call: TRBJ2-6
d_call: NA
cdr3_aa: CASRQDFSGANVLTF
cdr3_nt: TGCGCCAGCCGACAGGATTTCTCTGGGGCCAACGTCCTGACTTTC

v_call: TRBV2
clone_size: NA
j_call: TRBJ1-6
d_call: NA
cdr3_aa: CASTERESSYNSPLHF
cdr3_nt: TGTGCCAGCACCGAACGTGAGAGCTCCTATAATTCACCCCTCCACTTT

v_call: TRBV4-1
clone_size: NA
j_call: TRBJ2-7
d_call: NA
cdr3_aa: CASSQVADRSDYEQYF
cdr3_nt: TGCGCCAGCAGCCAAGTGGCAGACAGGTCCGACTACGAGCAGTACTTC

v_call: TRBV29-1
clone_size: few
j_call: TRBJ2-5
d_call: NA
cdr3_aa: CSVQITGGGETQYF
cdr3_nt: TGCAGCGTCCAAATCACAGGGGGGGGAGAGACCCAGTACTTC

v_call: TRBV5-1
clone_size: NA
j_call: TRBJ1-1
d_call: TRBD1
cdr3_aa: CASSLQDREWTEAFF
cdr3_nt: TGCGCCAGCAGCTTGCAGGACAGGGAATGGACTGAAGCTTTCTTT

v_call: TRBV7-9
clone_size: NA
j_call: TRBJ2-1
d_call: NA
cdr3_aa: CASSSPRGDGGNEQFF
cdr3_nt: TGTGCCAGCAGCTCCCCTAGGGGGGATGGGGGCAATGAGCAGTTCTTC

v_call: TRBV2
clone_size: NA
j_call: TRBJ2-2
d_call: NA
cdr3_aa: CASSWTGELFF
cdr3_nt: TGTGCCAGCAGTTGGACAGGGGAGCTGTTTTTT

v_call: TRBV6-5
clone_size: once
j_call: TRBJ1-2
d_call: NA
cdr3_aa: CASSPGQYGYTF
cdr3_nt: TGTGCCAGCAGCCCCGGGCAGTATGGCTACACCTTC

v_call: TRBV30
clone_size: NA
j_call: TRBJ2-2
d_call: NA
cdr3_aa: CAWSAETGELFF
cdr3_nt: TGTGCCTGGAGCGCCGAGACCGGGGAGCTGTTTTTT

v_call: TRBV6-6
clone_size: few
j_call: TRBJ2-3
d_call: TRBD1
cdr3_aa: CASSDSGQGTDTQYF
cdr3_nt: TGTGCCAGCAGTGACTCGGGACAGGGCACAGATACGCAGTATTTT

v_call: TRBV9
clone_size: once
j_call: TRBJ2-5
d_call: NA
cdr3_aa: CASSAPQGFGETQYF
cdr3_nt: TGTGCCAGCAGCGCACCACAGGGTTTCGGCGAGACCCAGTACTTC

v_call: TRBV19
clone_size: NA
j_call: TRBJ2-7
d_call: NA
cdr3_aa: CATSRGIVSSTEQYF
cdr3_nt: TGTGCCACCTCACGGGGAATCGTCTCCTCTACGGAGCAGTACTTC

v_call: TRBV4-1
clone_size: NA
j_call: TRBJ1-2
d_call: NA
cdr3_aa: CASSQEAGTDGYTF
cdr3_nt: TGCGCCAGCAGCCAAGAGGCGGGGACGGATGGCTACACCTTC

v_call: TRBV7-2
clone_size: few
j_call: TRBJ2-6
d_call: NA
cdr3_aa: CASSLPQVDFSGANVLTF
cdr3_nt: TGTGCCAGCAGCTTACCCCAGGTGGACTTCTCTGGGGCCAACGTCCTGACTTTC

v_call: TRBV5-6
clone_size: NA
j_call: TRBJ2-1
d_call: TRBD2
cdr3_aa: CASSLGSGDQFF
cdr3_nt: TGTGCCAGCAGCTTGGGGAGCGGGGACCAGTTCTTC

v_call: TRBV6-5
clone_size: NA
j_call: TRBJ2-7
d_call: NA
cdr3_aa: CASLAGSYEQYF
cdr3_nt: TGTGCCAGCTTGGCAGGGTCCTACGAGCAGTACTTC

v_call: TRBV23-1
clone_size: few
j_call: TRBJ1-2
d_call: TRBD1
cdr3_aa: CASSPDRFCYGYTF
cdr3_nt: TGCGCCAGCAGTCCGGACAGGTTTTGCTATGGCTACACCTTC

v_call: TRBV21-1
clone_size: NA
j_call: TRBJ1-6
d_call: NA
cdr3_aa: CASSKVRVSIGHTYNSPLHF
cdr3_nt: TGTGCCAGCAGCAAAGTCCGGGTATCTATTGGACACACCTATAATTCACCCCTCCACTTT

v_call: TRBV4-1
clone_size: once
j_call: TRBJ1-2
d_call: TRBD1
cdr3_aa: CASSYQGGGYTF
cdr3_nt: TGCGCCAGCAGCTATCAGGGGGGCGGCTACACCTTC

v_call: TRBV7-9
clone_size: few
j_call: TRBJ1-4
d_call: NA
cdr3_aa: CASSFGATNEKLFF
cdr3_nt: TGTGCCAGCAGCTTTGGTGCAACTAATGAAAAACTGTTTTTT

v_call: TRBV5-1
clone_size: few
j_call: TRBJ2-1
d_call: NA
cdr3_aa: CASSLSNRLEQFF
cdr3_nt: TGCGCCAGCAGCTTGTCAAATCGGCTTGAGCAGTTCTTC

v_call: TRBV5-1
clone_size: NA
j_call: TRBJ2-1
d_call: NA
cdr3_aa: CASSLEGQTERIGNEQFF
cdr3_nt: TGCGCCAGCAGCTTGGAGGGCCAAACAGAACGGATAGGCAATGAGCAGTTCTTC

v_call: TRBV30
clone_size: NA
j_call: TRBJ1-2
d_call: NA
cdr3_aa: CAWTGWSSLNVYGYTF
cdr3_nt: TGTGCCTGGACAGGTTGGAGCAGCTTAAATGTTTATGGCTACACCTTC

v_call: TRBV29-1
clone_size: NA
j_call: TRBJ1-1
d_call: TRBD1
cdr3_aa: CSAISYRGPNTEAFF
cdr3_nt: TGCAGCGCCATCTCTTACAGGGGGCCGAACACTGAAGCTTTCTTT

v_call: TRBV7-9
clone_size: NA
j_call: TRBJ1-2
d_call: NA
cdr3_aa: CASSLEDGDYGYTF
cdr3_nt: TGTGCCAGCAGCTTAGAGGACGGGGACTATGGCTACACCTTC

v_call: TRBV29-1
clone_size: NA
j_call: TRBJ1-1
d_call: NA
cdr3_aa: CSVEDAGIEAFF
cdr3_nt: TGCAGCGTTGAAGATGCGGGGATTGAAGCTTTCTTT

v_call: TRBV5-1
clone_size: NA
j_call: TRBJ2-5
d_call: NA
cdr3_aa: CASSPGTSSKETQYF
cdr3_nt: TGCGCCAGCAGCCCAGGGACATCAAGTAAAGAGACCCAGTACTTC

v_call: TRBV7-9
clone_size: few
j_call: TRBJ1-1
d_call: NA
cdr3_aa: CASSFDVTNTEAFF
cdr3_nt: TGTGCCAGCAGCTTTGACGTAACGAACACTGAAGCTTTCTTT

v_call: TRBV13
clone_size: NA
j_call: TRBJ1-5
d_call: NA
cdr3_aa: CASSLGHRADQPQHF
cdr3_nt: TGTGCCAGCAGCTTAGGCCACAGGGCGGATCAGCCCCAGCATTTT

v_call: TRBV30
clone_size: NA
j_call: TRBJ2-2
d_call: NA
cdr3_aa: CAWSVLGTGELFF
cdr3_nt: TGTGCCTGGAGTGTATTAGGGACCGGGGAGCTGTTTTTT

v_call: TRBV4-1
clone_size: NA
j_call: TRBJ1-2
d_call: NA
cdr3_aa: CASRQGFSGLGGYTF
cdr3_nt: TGCGCCAGCCGCCAAGGGTTCTCCGGTTTGGGAGGCTACACCTTC

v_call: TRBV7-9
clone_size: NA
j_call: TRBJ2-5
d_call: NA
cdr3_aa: CASIGGETQYF
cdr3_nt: TGTGCCAGCATAGGGGGAGAGACCCAGTACTTC

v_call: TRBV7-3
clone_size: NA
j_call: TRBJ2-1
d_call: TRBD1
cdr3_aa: CASSAGGQGYNEQFF
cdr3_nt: TGTGCCAGCAGCGCAGGGGGACAGGGGTACAATGAGCAGTTCTTC

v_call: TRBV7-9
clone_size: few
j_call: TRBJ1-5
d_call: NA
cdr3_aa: CASSLSYGSGQPQHF
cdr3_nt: TGTGCCAGCAGCCTTTCATATGGTTCCGGTCAGCCCCAGCATTTT

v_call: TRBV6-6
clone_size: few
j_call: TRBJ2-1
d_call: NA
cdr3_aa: CASTLRGEYNEQFF
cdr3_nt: TGTGCCAGCACCCTGAGGGGGGAGTACAATGAGCAGTTCTTC

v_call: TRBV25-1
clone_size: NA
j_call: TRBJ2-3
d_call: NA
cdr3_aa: CASSEYTDRPDTQYF
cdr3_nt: TGTGCCAGCAGTGAATATACGGACCGACCAGATACGCAGTATTTT

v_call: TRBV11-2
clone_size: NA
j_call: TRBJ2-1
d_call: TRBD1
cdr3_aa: CASSKGGQVQYNEQFF
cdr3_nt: TGTGCCAGCAGCAAAGGGGGACAGGTACAGTACAATGAGCAGTTCTTC

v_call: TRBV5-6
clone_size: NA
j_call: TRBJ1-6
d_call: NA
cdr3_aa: CASSPEGLAGNSPLHF
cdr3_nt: TGTGCCAGCAGCCCCGAAGGACTGGCAGGGAATTCACCCCTCCACTTT

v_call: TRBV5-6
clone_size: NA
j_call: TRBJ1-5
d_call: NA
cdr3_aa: CASSLGRGPPSPQHF
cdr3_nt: TGTGCCAGCAGCCTCGGACGGGGGCCACCATCACCCCAGCATTTT

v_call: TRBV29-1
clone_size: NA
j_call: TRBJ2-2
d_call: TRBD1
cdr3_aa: CSGQGGTGELFF
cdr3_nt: TGCAGCGGACAGGGGGGGACCGGGGAGCTGTTTTTT

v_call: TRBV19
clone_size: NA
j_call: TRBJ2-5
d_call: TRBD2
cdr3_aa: CASRQTPGGGPTETQYF
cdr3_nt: TGTGCCAGTAGGCAAACCCCGGGAGGCGGGCCTACAGAGACCCAGTACTTC

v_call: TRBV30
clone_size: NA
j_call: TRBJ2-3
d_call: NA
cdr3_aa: CAWCRAGGDTQYF
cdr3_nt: TGTGCCTGGTGTCGGGCGGGTGGAGATACGCAGTATTTT

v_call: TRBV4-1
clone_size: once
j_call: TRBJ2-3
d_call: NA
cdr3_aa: CASSQDYTRGADTQYF
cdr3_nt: TGCGCCAGCAGCCAAGATTATACCCGAGGGGCAGATACGCAGTATTTT

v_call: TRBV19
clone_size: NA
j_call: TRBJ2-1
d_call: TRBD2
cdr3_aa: CASSPSGGTYNEQFF
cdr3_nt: TGTGCCAGTAGCCCTAGCGGGGGGACCTACAATGAGCAGTTCTTC

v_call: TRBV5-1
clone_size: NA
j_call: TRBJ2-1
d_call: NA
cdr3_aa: CASSWTVNEQFF
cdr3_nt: TGCGCCAGCAGCTGGACTGTGAATGAGCAGTTCTTC

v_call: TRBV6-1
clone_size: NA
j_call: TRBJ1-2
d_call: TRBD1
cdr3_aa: CASSGMTGETTNYGYTF
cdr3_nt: TGTGCCAGCAGTGGGATGACAGGGGAAACTACTAACTATGGCTACACCTTC

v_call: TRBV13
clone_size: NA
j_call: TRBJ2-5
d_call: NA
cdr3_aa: CASQARGATQETQYF
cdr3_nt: TGTGCCTCCCAGGCCAGGGGGGCGACCCAAGAGACCCAGTACTTC

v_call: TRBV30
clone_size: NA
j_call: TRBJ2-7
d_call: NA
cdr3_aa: CAWGAVEQYF
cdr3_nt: TGTGCCTGGGGGGCCGTGGAGCAGTACTTC

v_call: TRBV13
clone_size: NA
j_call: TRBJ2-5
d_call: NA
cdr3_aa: CASSLEGGQETQYF
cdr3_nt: TGTGCCAGCAGCTTAGAAGGGGGGCAGGAGACCCAGTACTTC

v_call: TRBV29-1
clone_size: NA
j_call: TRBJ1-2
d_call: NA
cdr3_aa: CSVVSNYGYTF
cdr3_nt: TGCAGCGTTGTGTCCAACTATGGCTACACCTTC

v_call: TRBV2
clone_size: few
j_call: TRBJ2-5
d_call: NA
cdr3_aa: CASPGGKSETQYF
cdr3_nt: TGTGCCAGCCCAGGGGGGAAGTCAGAGACCCAGTACTTC

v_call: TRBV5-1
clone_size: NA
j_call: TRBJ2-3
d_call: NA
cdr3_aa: CASSWGEAGTDTQYF
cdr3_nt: TGCGCCAGCAGCTGGGGTGAAGCTGGCACAGATACGCAGTATTTT

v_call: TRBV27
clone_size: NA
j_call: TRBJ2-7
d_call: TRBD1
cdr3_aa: CASSSGQGDPYEQYF
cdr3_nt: TGTGCCAGCAGTTCGGGACAGGGGGACCCCTACGAGCAGTACTTC

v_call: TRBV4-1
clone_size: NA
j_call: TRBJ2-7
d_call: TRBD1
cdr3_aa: CASSQGTGGGYEQYF
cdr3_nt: TGCGCCAGCAGCCAAGGGACAGGGGGCGGCTACGAGCAGTACTTC

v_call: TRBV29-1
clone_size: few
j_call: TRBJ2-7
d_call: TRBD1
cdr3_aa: CSGVLQGYEQYF
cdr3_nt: TGCAGCGGAGTCCTACAGGGGTACGAGCAGTACTTC

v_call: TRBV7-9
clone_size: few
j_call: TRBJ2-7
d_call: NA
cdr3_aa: CASSPALSYEQYF
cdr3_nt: TGTGCCAGCAGCCCGGCCCTATCCTACGAGCAGTACTTC